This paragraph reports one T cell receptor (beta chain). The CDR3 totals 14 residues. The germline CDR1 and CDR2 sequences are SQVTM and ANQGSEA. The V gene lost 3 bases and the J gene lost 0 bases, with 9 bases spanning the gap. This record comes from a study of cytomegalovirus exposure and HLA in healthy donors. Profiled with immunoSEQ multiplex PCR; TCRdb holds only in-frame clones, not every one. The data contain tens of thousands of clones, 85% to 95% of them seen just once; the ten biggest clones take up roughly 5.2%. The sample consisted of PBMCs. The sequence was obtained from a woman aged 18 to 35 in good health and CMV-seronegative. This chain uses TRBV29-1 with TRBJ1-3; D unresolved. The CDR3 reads CSVDQVSSGNTIYF. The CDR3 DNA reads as TGCAGCGTTGACCAGGTATCCTCTGGAAACACCATATATTTT.